This entry lists 25 T cell receptor beta chains sequenced from one sample in a study of T cells in Graves' hyperthyroidism and ophthalmopathy. TCR beta CDR3 region amplification was performed from RNA transcripts. First-round RT-PCR targeting the TCR CDR3 was performed with the HTBI primer set. TCRdb re-derived calls from the multiplex PCR reads in MiXCR, one entry per CDR3 protein. The repertoire holds about 400,000 distinct CDR3 sequences, roughly 13% seen once, with 5% to 6.5% in the top ten. The sequenced sample was blood. All receptors come from a woman aged 18-29 years with Graves' hyperthyroidism.

This clonotype was recorded a few times. The V call is TRBV20-1, the J call TRBJ1-5; 12 bases are a match to TRBD1. V gave up 5 bases and J gave up 2 bases; unmatched junction bases: 1. There are 14 residues in the CDR3. From germline, CDR1 is DFQATT and CDR2 SNEGSKA (reference sequence). The CDR3 spells CSAGTGGGNQPQHF. In nucleotides, the CDR3 is TGCAGTGCTGGGACAGGGGGCGGCAATCAGCCCCAGCATTTT.

The J gene is TRBJ1-2, the V gene TRBV19; 9 bases agree with TRBD1. The CDR3 has 16 residues. Looked up from germline, CDR1 is LNHDA and CDR2 is SQIVND (reference sequence). V gave up 10 bases and J gave up 3 bases; unmatched junction bases: 15. CDR3 DNA sequence: TGTGCCACCCTCTCCTGGACAGGGGATTATCACTATGGCTACACCTTC. It is translated as CATLSWTGDYHYGYTF.

J is TRBJ1-5 and V is TRBV28; 9 nucleotides match TRBD1. The CDR3 contains 14 residues. Germline V gene lookup returns CDR1 MDHEN and CDR2 SYDVKM. With V trimmed by 7 bases and J by 7 bases, 8 bases remained unmatched. In DNA form, the CDR3 reads TGTGCCAGCATCCCGGGACAGGGTCAACAGCCCCAGCATTTT. It codes for CASIPGQGQQPQHF.

The chain employs TRBV30 and TRBJ2-7; D tentatively reads TRBD1 or TRBD2 (7 bases each). Trimming pared 3 bases from V and 3 bases from J, leaving 12 bases between. Germline values: CDR1 GTSNPN, CDR2 SVGIG (reference sequence). The CDR3 length is 13 residues. The CDR3 DNA follows: TGTGCCTGGAGCGGGGGGACAGACTACGAGCAGTACTTC. This gives the protein CAWSGGTDYEQYF.

This clonotype appeared many times. The chain joins TRBV20-1 to TRBJ2-1; no definite D call. Trimming took off 5 bases at V and 3 bases at J, with 5 bases between the two ends. Germline assignment: CDR1 DFQATT and CDR2 SNEGSKA (reference sequence). This CDR3 comprises 11 residues. The chain's CDR3 is CSASIYNEQFF. DNA of the CDR3: TGCAGTGCTTCTATCTACAATGAGCAGTTCTTC.

V is TRBV5-4 and J is TRBJ1-6, with D hard to call. Germline lookup yields CDR1 SGHNT and CDR2 YYREEE (reference sequence). Trimming removed 1 base from V and 8 bases from J, with 7 bases in between. This CDR3 region has 13 residues. The CDR3 sequence is CASSLSVDSPLHF. CDR3 bases: TGTGCCAGCAGCTTGTCGGTGGATTCACCCCTCCACTTT.

This chain links TRBV6-2 or TRBV6-3 with TRBJ2-7; 9 nucleotides align to TRBD1. Unmatched junction bases numbered 9, after V lost 6 bases and J lost 6 bases. The CDR3 runs to 14 residues. Germline loops: CDR1 MNHEY, CDR2 SVGEGT. This CDR3 reads CASSSGQGLSEQYF. The CDR3 region has the DNA TGTGCCAGCAGCTCCGGACAGGGGTTGAGCGAGCAGTACTTC.

The sample holds a few counts of this clonotype. This chain uses TRBV28 with TRBJ1-2; TRBD1 aligns across 8 bases. J lost 4 bases, V lost 7 bases, and 8 bases had no gene match. The CDR3 is made up of 14 amino acids. Germline V lookup: CDR1 MDHEN, CDR2 SYDVKM. The CDR3 loop reads CASTPGGVSYGYTF. CDR3 nucleotides: TGTGCCAGCACCCCAGGGGGCGTTAGCTATGGCTACACCTTC.

The table lists this clonotype with many counts. The chain uses TRBV10-3 and TRBJ2-7, with 7 bases that match TRBD2. The germline V gene has CDR1 ENHRY and CDR2 SYGVKD. V lost 7 bases, J lost 4 bases, and 7 bases stayed unmatched. The CDR3 has 13 residues. The CDR3 reads CAIKRDGEYEQYF. DNA of the CDR3: TGTGCCATCAAGCGGGACGGGGAATACGAGCAGTACTTC.

Ten or more counts support this clonotype. This sequence joins TRBV6-2 or TRBV6-3 and TRBJ1-1, with 7 positions matching TRBD1. CDR1 is MNHEY, CDR2 SVGEGT, per germline. The CDR3 is 14 residues long. V gave up 5 bases and J gave up 2 bases; unmatched junction bases: 5. In DNA form, the CDR3 reads TGTGCCAGCAGTCCCAACAGGGGTAACACTGAAGCTTTCTTT. Translated: CASSPNRGNTEAFF.

This clonotype showed up many times. This chain links TRBV7-9 with TRBJ2-7; 11 positions match TRBD1. The CDR3 contains 16 residues. With 5 bases clipped from V and 2 bases from J, the junction kept 8 bases outside the gene matches. Germline CDR1 is SEHNR and CDR2 is FQNEAQ (reference sequence). In DNA form, the CDR3 reads TGTGCCAGCAGCCACGGACAGGGGGCGATTCCCTACGAGCAGTACTTC. Translation: CASSHGQGAIPYEQYF.

This clonotype showed up just once. The J gene is TRBJ2-7, the V gene TRBV28; D gene ambiguous. Per the germline V gene, CDR1 is MDHEN and CDR2 is SYDVKM. V was pared by 3 bases and J by 9 bases, with 12 bases between. This CDR3 has 12 amino acids. CDR3 sequence: CASSFLSLAQYF. In nucleotides, the CDR3 is TGTGCCAGCAGTTTTTTGAGCTTAGCGCAGTACTTC.

CDR3 amino acids: CASRYDTASTDTQYF. Written as DNA, the CDR3 is TGTGCCAGCAGGTACGACACGGCTAGCACAGATACGCAGTATTTT. The chain couples TRBV6-1 to TRBJ2-3; no clear D. Germline values: CDR1 MNHNS, CDR2 SASEGT. V was pared by 6 bases and J by 0 bases, with 13 bases between. This CDR3 region has 15 residues.

This clonotype was counted ten times or more. The chain has TRBV28 and TRBJ2-7, with D perhaps TRBD1 (5 bases). This CDR3 has 13 residues. Trimming removed 7 bases at V and 2 bases at J, with 12 bases between. CDR1 MDHEN and CDR2 SYDVKM come from the germline V gene. CDR3 sequence (DNA): TGTGCCAGCACCTGGGGCAGTACCTACGAGCAGTACTTC. Residues: CASTWGSTYEQYF.

The chain carries TRBV20-1 and TRBJ2-7; 10 bases match TRBD2. This CDR3 is 16 amino acids long. V shed 2 bases and J 0 bases; nucleotides not matched to a gene: 7. The germline gives CDR1 DFQATT, CDR2 SNEGSKA (reference sequence). The CDR3 is CSARRTSGDYSYEQYF. For the CDR3, the DNA is TGCAGTGCTAGAAGGACTAGCGGAGATTACTCCTACGAGCAGTACTTC.

This clonotype appeared a few times. This chain links TRBV19 with TRBJ2-5; 9 positions agree with TRBD2. V shed 5 bases, J shed 3 bases, and the junction held 7 bases outside the gene matches. The CDR3 consists of 15 residues. CDR1 is LNHDA and CDR2 is SQIVND in the germline V gene (reference sequence). The CDR3 DNA is TGTGCCAGTAGTGCCGGACTAGCGACCGAAGAGACCCAGTACTTC. It specifies CASSAGLATEETQYF.

This clonotype was observed many times. This chain links TRBV30 with TRBJ2-7; D not certain. CDR1 is GTSNPN, CDR2 SVGIG, per germline (reference sequence). The CDR3 is 11 amino acids. The V gene lost 2 bases and the J gene lost 1 base, with 3 bases spanning the gap. The CDR3 loop reads CAWSISYEQYF. CDR3 nucleotides: TGTGCCTGGAGTATTTCCTACGAGCAGTACTTC.

This clonotype showed up many times. The rearrangement joins TRBV7-6 to TRBJ1-2, with TRBD1 identical over 8 bases. CDR1 and CDR2 (germline): SGHVS, FNYEAQ. The CDR3 extends over 16 amino acids. The V segment lost 4 bases and the J segment 6 bases; nucleotides outside the gene matches: 13. The CDR3 is CASSSIAADRGNGYTF. In nucleotides, the CDR3 is TGTGCCAGCAGCTCAATAGCGGCCGACAGGGGTAATGGCTACACCTTC.

In its sample, this clonotype was seen many times. The rearrangement joins TRBV13 to TRBJ2-7; 9 nucleotides line up with TRBD2. Germline assignment: CDR1 PRHDT and CDR2 FYEKMQ (reference sequence). This CDR3 is built from 15 residues. V lost 4 bases, J lost 9 bases, and 13 bases stayed unmatched. CDR3 coding DNA: TGTGCCAGCAGCTCCCGTCTTAGCGGGAGTTTTGCGCAGTACTTC. It specifies CASSSRLSGSFAQYF.

This clonotype was seen a handful of times. One junction end does not reproduce the germline sequence, and a read error may be involved. The rearrangement joins TRBV27 to TRBJ2-5, with 9 nucleotides matching TRBD1. Germline assignment: CDR1 MNHEY and CDR2 SMNVEV (reference sequence). The CDR3 has 16 amino acids. The CDR3 DNA sequence: TGTGCCAGCAGTTCAGCCGGGACAGGGCTCCAAGGGACCCAGTACTTC. It is translated as CASSSAGTGLQGTQYF.

This clonotype was seen more than once but under ten times. The chain has TRBV6-1 and TRBJ2-3; D unresolved. CDR3 length: 16 residues. V shed 5 bases and J shed 2 bases, with 17 bases lying between them. The germline V gene has CDR1 MNHNS and CDR2 SASEGT. The CDR3 sequence: CASSLFRAEDTDTQYF. CDR3 nucleotides: TGTGCCAGCAGTCTTTTCCGGGCCGAGGACACAGATACGCAGTATTTT.

This clonotype was picked up many times. This chain uses TRBV5-1 with TRBJ1-6; D might be TRBD1 (6 bases). CDR3 length: 13 amino acids. V lost 7 bases to trimming and J lost 7 bases, with 12 bases between them. In germline, CDR1 is SGHRS, CDR2 YFSETQ. The CDR3, as DNA: TGCGCCAGCGCTCCCACAGGGAATTCACCCCTCCACTTT. Amino acids: CASAPTGNSPLHF. Full variable domain (remainder filled in from reference TRBV5-1 and TRBJ1-6): KAGVTQTPRYLIKTRGQQVTLSCSPISGHRSVSWYQQTPGQGLQFLFEYFSETQRNKGNFPGRFSGRQFSNSRSEMNVSTLELGDSALYLCASAPTGNSPLHFGNGTRLTVT.

This clonotype was counted a few times. The V gene is TRBV5-1, the J gene TRBJ2-7, with D possibly matching TRBD2 (5 bases). Deletions cut 2 bases from V and 3 bases from J, with 9 bases between. Germline assignment: CDR1 SGHRS and CDR2 YFSETQ. This CDR3 spans 13 amino acids. The CDR3 bases are TGCGCCAGCAGCTTATCTAGCTTCTACGAGCAGTACTTC. Encoded protein: CASSLSSFYEQYF.

This clonotype was detected many times. This rearrangement joins TRBV28 to TRBJ2-7, with D possibly being TRBD2 (5 bases). V was clipped by 8 bases and J by 0 bases, with 5 bases between them. Germline-derived CDR1 and CDR2 are MDHEN and SYDVKM. The CDR3 totals 11 residues. CDR3 bases: TGTGCCAGCGAGGGCTCCTACGAGCAGTACTTC. This gives the protein CASEGSYEQYF.

The table lists this clonotype with many counts. The chain is built from TRBV6-1 and TRBJ1-6; possibly TRBD1 for D (6 bases). V lost 5 bases to trimming and J lost 8 bases, with 13 bases between them. The germline gives CDR1 MNHNS, CDR2 SASEGT. The CDR3 covers 14 residues. CDR3: CASSITGSDSPLHF. DNA for the CDR3: TGTGCCAGCAGTATCACAGGGAGTGATTCACCCCTCCACTTT.